This TCR beta chain was recovered during a study of shared clonotypes between healthy human individuals. The overall study: Participating donors consisted of a couple of women and a few men aged 18 to 49.

About this clone itself: What it binds is unknown.

TCRdb's copy holds only in-frame clones and misses some; the assay was immunoSEQ multiplex PCR. Of a few million clones listed, just over 90% are singletons. Per the germline V gene, CDR1 is MNHEY and CDR2 is SMNVEV (reference sequence). The CDR3 is 16 residues long. Trimming left V 6 bases short and J 0 bases short, with 16 bases between. Notes on the study in general: Between a handful of donors, naive CD4 clonotypes were shared at a level of roughly 5.5%.

All the donors were Caucasian adults who lived in Nashville, Tennessee. Naive CD45RA+ and memory CD45RA-negative subsets were split from CD4+ cells. The receptor was derived from a man younger than 30 in good health. The sequencing input was naive CD4+ T cells sorted from blood. Sample subset: CD45RA+ positively selected. The V and J genes are TRBV27 and TRBJ2-3; D not certain. CDR3: CASRALSTSSTDTQYF. Here the CDR3 DNA reads TGTGCCAGCAGGGCTCTTTCTACCTCTAGCACAGATACGCAGTATTTT.